These 17 T cell receptor beta chains came from one sample sequenced in a study of PD-1 blockade in classical Hodgkin lymphoma. Each patient's relapse followed autologous stem cell transplantation, and brentuximab vedotin exposure varied. Assay: immunoSEQ multiplex PCR; the TCRdb copy retains only in-frame clones and omits some. The table has about 93,000 clones, 92% seen once; the top ten hold approximately 2.4%. Sequencing was performed on peripheral blood mononuclear cells (PBMCs), taken before the second cycle of nivolumab. Receptors were obtained from a human donor with classical Hodgkin lymphoma.

The chain combines TRBV2 with TRBJ1-3; D ambiguous. Trimming removed 5 bases from V and 0 bases from J, with 14 bases in between. Per germline, CDR1 SNHLY and CDR2 FYNNEI. This CDR3 comprises 16 residues. The CDR3 spells CASSSSRVISGNTIYF. The CDR3 region has the DNA TGTGCCAGCAGTTCCAGCCGAGTTATCTCTGGAAACACCATATATTTT.

The chain couples TRBV18 to TRBJ1-1, with 8 bases identical to TRBD1. Trimming at V came to 3 bases and at J to 4 bases, leaving 7 bases not matched to a gene. Germline assignment: CDR1 KGHSH and CDR2 LQKENI. The CDR3 runs to 15 residues. The DNA for the CDR3 is TGTGCCAGCTCACCGCTCCAGGGGGCAGGCACTGAAGCTTTCTTT. The encoded protein is CASSPLQGAGTEAFF.

The chain employs TRBV5-1 and TRBJ1-4; a weak D match, TRBD1 (5 bases). Germline CDR1 and CDR2: SGHRS and YFSETQ. CDR3 length: 14 residues. V dropped 3 bases and J dropped 7 bases, with 13 bases sitting between them. The CDR3 DNA reads as TGCGCCAGCAGCTCCCTGGGGGTGGGTGAAAAACTGTTTTTT. It yields the protein CASSSLGVGEKLFF.

The chain combines TRBV18 with TRBJ2-7, with 12 bases matching TRBD1. Germline V gene data show CDR1 as KGHSH and CDR2 as LQKENI. The junction had 2 bases not matched to a gene; V was cut back by 3 bases and J by 2 bases. This CDR3 contains 15 residues. This chain's CDR3 is CASSPGQGATYEQYF. The CDR3 nucleotides are TGTGCCAGCTCACCGGGACAGGGGGCCACCTACGAGCAGTACTTC.

This sequence joins TRBV5-1 and TRBJ2-2, with D possibly matching TRBD2 (6 bases). The CDR3 has 14 amino acids. V lost 10 bases and J lost 5, with 18 bases in between. CDR1 and CDR2 (germline): SGHRS, YFSETQ. CDR3 coding DNA: TGCGCCGAAAGGGAGGTAGGAGGTACCGGGGAGCTGTTTTTT. It translates to CAEREVGGTGELFF.

For the CDR3, the DNA is TGTGCCAGCAGCTCGGACCCCTCCAATGAGCAGTTCTTC. Protein product: CASSSDPSNEQFF. The gene calls are TRBV7-9 and TRBJ2-1; D not resolved. The V gene's germline CDR1 is SEHNR and CDR2 FQNEAQ (reference sequence). The V end lost 4 bases, the J end lost 6 bases, and 10 bases lay between the germline ends. The CDR3 totals 13 residues. Combining the CDR3 with reference TRBV7-9 and TRBJ2-1 gives the whole variable domain DTGVSQNPRHKITKRGQNVTFRCDPISEHNRLYWYRQTLGQGPEFLTYFQNEAQLEKSRLLSDRFSAERPKGSFSTLEIQRTEQGDSAMYLCASSSDPSNEQFFGPGTRLTVL.

The table lists this clone with a count of one. The chain is built from TRBV7-9 and TRBJ2-3; the match to TRBD2 covers 7 bases. Per the germline V gene, CDR1 is SEHNR and CDR2 is FQNEAQ (reference sequence). The CDR3 covers 16 residues. V trimming: 2 bases; J trimming: 0 bases; junction bases outside the gene matches: 5. The CDR3 here is CASSLTSSGSTDTQYF. The CDR3 nucleotides read TGTGCCAGCAGCTTAACAAGTAGCGGGAGCACAGATACGCAGTATTTT.

V gene TRBV5-4 combines with J gene TRBJ2-3; 9 nucleotides match TRBD1. The CDR3 is 15 amino acids. CDR1 SGHNT and CDR2 YYREEE come from the germline V gene (reference sequence). The V and J ends lost 2 bases and 3 bases, in that order; junction bases with no gene match: 4. CDR3 residues: CASSFTGTGTDTQYF. The CDR3 DNA is TGTGCCAGCAGCTTCACCGGGACAGGGACAGATACGCAGTATTTT.

The V call is TRBV30, the J call TRBJ2-7; 8 bases match TRBD1. CDR1 is GTSNPN, CDR2 SVGIG, per germline (reference sequence). With V trimmed by 3 bases and J by 0 bases, 7 bases remained unmatched. The CDR3 runs to 15 residues. The CDR3 nucleotides are TGTGCCTGGAGCGGAAACAGGGGGAGCTCCTACGAGCAGTACTTC. It encodes CAWSGNRGSSYEQYF.

The genes are TRBV12-5 and TRBJ2-3; D is undetermined. The V gene's germline CDR1 is LGHNT and CDR2 FRNRAP. The CDR3 length is 12 residues. V lost 9 bases, J lost 6 bases, and 13 bases lay in between. CDR3 DNA: TGTGCTAGCGCGGTGGAAAGGGATACGCAGTATTTT. Translation: CASAVERDTQYF.

This clone was recorded once. This sequence joins TRBV28 and TRBJ2-1, with D tentatively TRBD2 (6 bases). Trimming removed 8 bases from V and 0 bases from J, with 8 bases in between. The germline V gene encodes CDR1 MDHEN and CDR2 SYDVKM. This CDR3 is built from 13 residues. The CDR3: CASRESSYNEQFF. The CDR3 nucleotides read TGTGCCAGCCGGGAGAGCTCCTACAATGAGCAGTTCTTC.

V gene TRBV6-5 combines with J gene TRBJ2-5, with 9 bases that match TRBD1. Germline CDR1 MNHEY, CDR2 SVGAGI. V was pared by 5 bases and J by 9 bases, with 7 bases of the junction left unmatched. The CDR3 spans 13 residues. The CDR3 region is CASSEQGAGAQYF. CDR3 nucleotides: TGTGCCAGCAGTGAACAGGGGGCTGGGGCCCAGTACTTC.

V is TRBV11-2 and J is TRBJ2-5, with D possibly matching TRBD2 (6 bases). With 4 bases removed from V and 10 bases from J, the gap between germline ends came to 13 bases. CDR1 is SGHAT and CDR2 is FQNNGV in the germline V gene. The CDR3 has 12 residues. The CDR3 DNA follows: TGTGCCAGCAGCTCGGGCCGGGGGATCCAGTACTTC. It encodes CASSSGRGIQYF.

The chain employs TRBV5-1 and TRBJ2-7; a weak D match, TRBD2 (6 bases). This CDR3 has 14 residues. V was pared by 0 bases and J by 5 bases, with 12 bases between. In germline, CDR1 is SGHRS, CDR2 YFSETQ. The CDR3 spells CASSLAGGVDEQYF. The CDR3 nucleotides read TGCGCCAGCAGCTTGGCCGGGGGAGTGGACGAGCAGTACTTC.

The chain couples TRBV4-1 to TRBJ2-1, with D maybe TRBD1 (5 bases). The CDR3 contains 13 residues. Germline lookup yields CDR1 MGHRA and CDR2 YSYEKL. Trimming pared 3 bases from V and 8 bases from J, leaving 11 bases between. CDR3 DNA: TGCGCCAGCAGCCATAACCTCAGGGATGAGCAGTTCTTC. Residues: CASSHNLRDEQFF.

The rearrangement uses TRBV10-3 and TRBJ2-4; D is ambiguous. Trimming removed 2 bases from V and 0 bases from J, with 14 bases in between. The germline CDR1 and CDR2 sequences are ENHRY and SYGVKD. The CDR3 extends over 17 amino acids. The CDR3 DNA is TGTGCCATCAGTGAGACCCTTCAGGCCTTAGCCAAAAACATTCAGTACTTC. Amino acids: CAISETLQALAKNIQYF.

The rearrangement uses TRBV5-6 and TRBJ2-7; tentatively, D is TRBD1 (6 bases). Trimming left V 0 bases short and J 7 bases short, with 11 bases between. This CDR3 region has 13 residues. Germline CDR1 and CDR2: SGHDT and YYEEEE. In nucleotides, the CDR3 is TGTGCCAGCAGCTTGGTCAGGGGCTGGGAGCAGTACTTC. The encoded protein is CASSLVRGWEQYF.